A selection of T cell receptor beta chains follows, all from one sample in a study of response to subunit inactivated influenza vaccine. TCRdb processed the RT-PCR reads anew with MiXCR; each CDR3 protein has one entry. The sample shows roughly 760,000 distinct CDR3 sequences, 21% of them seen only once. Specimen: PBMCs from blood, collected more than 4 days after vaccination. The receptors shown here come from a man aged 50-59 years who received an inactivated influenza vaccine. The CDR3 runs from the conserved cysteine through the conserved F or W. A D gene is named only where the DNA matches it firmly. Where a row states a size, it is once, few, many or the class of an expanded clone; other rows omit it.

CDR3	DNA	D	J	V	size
CSARDFRGGLNEQFF	TGCAGTGCTAGGGATTTTCGGGGAGGGCTCAATGAGCAGTTCTTC	TRBD2	TRBJ2-1	TRBV20-1	NA
CASRKGGDRAKNIQYF	TGTGCCAGCAGAAAAGGGGGGGATAGAGCCAAAAACATTCAGTACTTC	NA	TRBJ2-4	TRBV12-3/TRBV12-4	many
CASRTGQGAYSPLHF	TGTGCCAGCAGGACGGGACAGGGGGCATATTCACCCCTCCACTTT	TRBD1	TRBJ1-6	TRBV6-1	NA
CSAEGQGYSNQPQHF	TGCAGTGCAGAGGGACAGGGTTATAGCAATCAGCCCCAGCATTTT	TRBD1	TRBJ1-5	TRBV20-1	NA
CASSLAQCVGLHEQFF	TGCGCCAGCAGTCTGGCCCAATGCGTAGGTCTCCATGAGCAGTTCTTC	NA	TRBJ2-1	TRBV23-1	NA
CASTPDIANNEQFF	TGTGCCAGCACCCCGGACATCGCCAACAATGAGCAGTTCTTC	NA	TRBJ2-1	TRBV11-2	NA
CASSSGLAGDYEQYF	TGCGCCAGCAGCTCTGGACTAGCTGGGGACTACGAGCAGTACTTC	TRBD2	TRBJ2-7	TRBV5-1	NA
CASSEYGDPQGIQYF	TGTGCCAGCAGCGAGTACGGGGACCCACAGGGCATTCAGTACTTC	NA	TRBJ2-4	TRBV9	few
CASSAQGGEYEQYF	TGTGCCAGCAGCGCCCAGGGGGGCGAGTACGAGCAGTACTTC	NA	TRBJ2-7	TRBV7-9	few
CASSPTYGQGTDTQYF	TGTGCCAGCAGCCCGACCTACGGACAGGGGACAGATACGCAGTATTTT	TRBD1	TRBJ2-3	TRBV11-2	NA
CAITGNTGTGELFF	TGTGCCATCACCGGCAATACAGGAACCGGGGAGCTGTTTTTT	NA	TRBJ2-2	TRBV10-3	NA
CASSLDSSNEQFF	TGTGCCAGCAGTCTCGACTCCTCCAATGAGCAGTTCTTC	NA	TRBJ2-1	TRBV12-3/TRBV12-4	few
CATRPNGLAGDEQFF	TGTGCCACCAGACCGAACGGACTAGCGGGAGATGAGCAGTTCTTC	TRBD2	TRBJ2-1	TRBV24-1	NA
CASSQASQETQYF	TGCGCCAGCAGCCAAGCCAGTCAAGAGACCCAGTACTTC	NA	TRBJ2-5	TRBV4-1	few
CASSKRTATNEQFF	TGTGCCAGCAGCAAAAGGACAGCGACCAATGAGCAGTTCTTC	NA	TRBJ2-1	TRBV7-6	NA
CASSVEGQGANEQFF	TGTGCCAGCAGCGTAGAGGGACAGGGGGCAAATGAGCAGTTCTTC	TRBD1	TRBJ2-1	TRBV9	NA